Sequencing of this T cell receptor (beta chain) was carried out in a study of T cell responses to AZD1222 COVID-19 vaccine. Using immunoSEQ multiplex PCR, the repertoire was profiled, and TCRdb retains in-frame clones only, with some absent. The table lists more than 140,000 clones, just over 90% of them singletons. This CDR3 has 13 amino acids. Germline V gene data show CDR1 as WNHNN and CDR2 as SYGVQD (reference sequence). The germline V and J ends were trimmed by 3 bases and 5 bases, with 8 bases remaining between them. General observations from the study: All repertoire sampling was performed exclusively after the peak T cell response. Regions left unmutated in variants are reportedly the target of nearly half of spike-specific TCRs. Only a handful of AZD1222 recipients, several in all, had baseline seropositivity.

This clone has a handful of counts. Antigen: not known. The sample in question was peripheral blood, obtained on day 0 of MenACWY control vaccination. The chain recombines TRBV10-1 with TRBJ1-5; D gene unclear. The TCR sequence derives from an adult in good health. In DNA form, the CDR3 reads TGCGCCAGCAGTGAAGGCAGAGATCAGCCCCAGCATTTT. This translates into CASSEGRDQPQHF.